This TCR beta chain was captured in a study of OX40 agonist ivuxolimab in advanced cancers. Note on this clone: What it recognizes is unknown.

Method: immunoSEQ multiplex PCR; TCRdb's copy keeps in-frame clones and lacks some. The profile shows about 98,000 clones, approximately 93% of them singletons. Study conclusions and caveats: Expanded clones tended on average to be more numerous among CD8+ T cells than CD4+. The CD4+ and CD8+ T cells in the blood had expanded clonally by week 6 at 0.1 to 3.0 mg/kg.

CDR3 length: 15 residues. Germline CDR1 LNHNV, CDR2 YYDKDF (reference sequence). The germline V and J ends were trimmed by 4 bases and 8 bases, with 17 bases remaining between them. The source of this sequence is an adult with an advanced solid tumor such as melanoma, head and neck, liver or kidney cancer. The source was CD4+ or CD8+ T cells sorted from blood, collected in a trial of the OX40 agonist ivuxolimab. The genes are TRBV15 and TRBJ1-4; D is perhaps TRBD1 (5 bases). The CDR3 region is CATSTSGTSREKLFF. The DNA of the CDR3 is TGTGCCACCAGCACATCAGGGACCTCTAGGGAAAAACTGTTTTTT.